This passage covers 18 T cell receptor beta chains from one sample sequenced in a study of blood T cell repertoires in COVID-19. Clones were sequenced by immunoSEQ multiplex PCR, and TCRdb holds only the in-frame ones, with some missing. The table has approximately 200,000 clones, approximately 84% seen once. Sequences were obtained from PBMCs or T cells enriched from blood (not recorded which). These receptors came from a man in his forties who had recovered from COVID-19.

The chain has TRBV12-3 or TRBV12-4 and TRBJ2-5; D possibly corresponds to TRBD1 (5 bases). The V end was cut by 2 bases, the J end by 4 bases, with 8 bases between. The CDR3 length is 13 residues. The CDR3 here is CASSLWQGETQYF. The CDR3 DNA reads as TGTGCCAGCAGTTTATGGCAGGGAGAGACCCAGTACTTC.

CDR3 coding DNA: TGTGCCAGCAGCATAGACTCGGACAGATACTACCAAGAGACCCAGTACTTC. Protein sequence: CASSIDSDRYYQETQYF. The rearrangement joins TRBV7-2 to TRBJ2-5, with D possibly being TRBD1 (6 bases). Germline V CDR1 and CDR2: SGHTA, FQGNSA. CDR3 size: 17 residues. The germline V and J ends were trimmed by 5 bases and 0 bases, with 19 bases remaining between them.

The rearrangement uses TRBV27 and TRBJ1-5; D not certain. The germline gives CDR1 MNHEY, CDR2 SMNVEV (reference sequence). This CDR3 has 16 amino acids. Trimming shortened V by 3 bases and J by 2 bases, and 14 bases separated the two germline ends. The CDR3 bases are TGTGCCAGCAGTTTGCATAAGACATTCGGCAATCAGCCCCAGCATTTT. Translation gives CASSLHKTFGNQPQHF.

The table lists this clone with a count of one. This chain connects TRBV19 to TRBJ2-7; TRBD1 aligns across 7 bases. There are 13 residues in the CDR3. The ends lost 6 bases at V and 3 bases at J; junction bases unmatched: 5. The germline CDR1 and CDR2 sequences are LNHDA and SQIVND (reference sequence). The CDR3 DNA follows: TGTGCCAGTAGCACGGGACAGAACTACGAGCAGTACTTC. Protein sequence: CASSTGQNYEQYF.

This chain uses TRBV30 with TRBJ1-2, with 8 nucleotides matching TRBD1. The CDR3 is 14 amino acids. Trimming removed 6 bases from V and 4 bases from J; junction bases left unmatched: 10. CDR1 is GTSNPN, CDR2 SVGIG, per germline (reference sequence). CDR3 residues: CACRRTGPIYGYTF. In nucleotides, the CDR3 is TGTGCCTGCCGGAGGACAGGGCCTATCTATGGCTACACCTTC.

The rearrangement joins TRBV20-1 to TRBJ1-1, with 8 bases matching TRBD1. The CDR3 is 16 residues long. Germline lookup yields CDR1 DFQATT and CDR2 SNEGSKA (reference sequence). The junction had 13 bases not matched to a gene; V was cut back by 3 bases and J by 4 bases. The CDR3 protein is CSASPDREGSGTEAFF. CDR3 coding DNA: TGCAGTGCTAGTCCGGACAGGGAGGGTAGTGGCACTGAAGCTTTCTTT.

The genes are TRBV11-2 and TRBJ2-7; D might be TRBD1 (6 bases). The CDR3 totals 18 residues. V lost 1 base and J lost 0, with 19 bases in between. CDR1 is SGHAT and CDR2 is FQNNGV in the germline V gene. CDR3 DNA: TGTGCCAGCAGCTTAGGCGAGAACAGGGAAGGATTCTCCTACGAGCAGTACTTC. It translates to CASSLGENREGFSYEQYF.

A remark on this clone: This same CDR3 is encoded by further DNA sequences in the sample. The chain is built from TRBV12-3 or TRBV12-4 and TRBJ1-1, with D uncertain. V was cut by 6 bases and J by 3 bases, with 8 bases left in between. CDR3 length: 12 residues. CDR3 in amino acids: CASSLRDTEAFF. CDR3 coding DNA: TGTGCCAGCAGCCTACGGGACACTGAAGCTTTCTTT.

The chain joins TRBV10-3 to TRBJ2-3, with 11 bases identical to TRBD2. The CDR3 sequence is 17 residues long. Germline lookup yields CDR1 ENHRY and CDR2 SYGVKD. J lost 4 bases, V lost 5 bases, and 11 bases had no gene match. CDR3 sequence reads: CAISNNLLAGEADTQYF. The CDR3 DNA reads as TGTGCCATCAGTAACAACTTACTAGCGGGGGAGGCAGATACGCAGTATTTT.

This clone came up many times. CDR3 in DNA: TGTGCCAGCAGCTTAGGGGGCAGATACTATCAGCCCCAGCATTTT. Translated: CASSLGGRYYQPQHF. The chain recombines TRBV28 with TRBJ1-5; 7 bases agree with TRBD1. Germline V gene data show CDR1 as MDHEN and CDR2 as SYDVKM. This CDR3 is built from 15 residues. Trimming at V came to 6 bases and at J to 5 bases, leaving 10 bases not matched to a gene.

This chain uses TRBV23-1 with TRBJ1-2, with D perhaps TRBD1 (5 bases). TRBV23-1 is designated an ORF whose function remains uncertain. V shed 0 bases and J shed 6 bases, with 17 bases lying between them. This CDR3 is built from 16 residues. CDR3 region: CASSQSWEGRSDGYTF. In nucleotides, the CDR3 is TGCGCCAGCAGTCAATCCTGGGAGGGGAGGTCTGATGGCTACACCTTC.

V and J are TRBV3-1 (or the pseudogene TRBV3-2) and TRBJ1-2; TRBD1 matches 9 bases. V was pared by 8 bases and J by 10 bases, with 11 bases of the junction left unmatched. CDR3 size: 13 residues. Germline assignment: CDR1 LGHDT and CDR2 YNNKEL (reference sequence). The CDR3 spells CASVGSDRGLYTF. The CDR3 DNA sequence: TGTGCCAGCGTGGGGTCGGACAGGGGACTCTACACCTTC.

The V and J genes are TRBV10-1 and TRBJ1-2, with D tentatively TRBD1 (6 bases). Germline V gene lookup returns CDR1 WNHNN and CDR2 SYGVQD (reference sequence). V dropped 6 bases and J dropped 4 bases, with 15 bases sitting between them. The CDR3 is 14 residues long. Here the CDR3 DNA reads TGCGCCAGCAGCCCCGGGACAAGCCTCTATGGCTACACCTTC. Translating it yields CASSPGTSLYGYTF.

The chain carries TRBV10-3 and TRBJ2-2, with TRBD1 as a possible D gene (5 bases). The CDR3 totals 16 residues. The V and J ends lost 3 bases and 0 bases respectively, with 11 bases between them. The germline V gene has CDR1 ENHRY and CDR2 SYGVKD. The CDR3, as DNA: TGTGCCATCAGTGACCAAGGGGCCTCGAACACCGGGGAGCTGTTTTTT. It is translated as CAISDQGASNTGELFF.

The chain carries TRBV29-1 and TRBJ2-7; 9 bases map to TRBD1. The CDR3 totals 12 residues. CDR1 and CDR2 (germline): SQVTM, ANQGSEA. V was pared by 7 bases and J by 5 bases, with 6 bases of the junction left unmatched. CDR3 in amino acids: CSANRGPHEQYF. CDR3 DNA sequence: TGCAGCGCGAACAGGGGGCCCCACGAGCAGTACTTC.

This chain links TRBV27 with TRBJ1-6, with 7 bases lining up with TRBD1. Germline lookup yields CDR1 MNHEY and CDR2 SMNVEV (reference sequence). This CDR3 comprises 16 residues. The V and J ends lost 8 bases and 0 bases, in that order; junction bases with no gene match: 7. Here the CDR3 reads CASARQGSSYNSPLHF. The CDR3 nucleotides read TGTGCCAGCGCAAGACAGGGCAGCTCCTATAATTCACCCCTCCACTTT.

This clone was observed a handful of times. This chain joins TRBV11-2 and TRBJ2-3; 13 bases map to TRBD2. Germline loops: CDR1 SGHAT, CDR2 FQNNGV. There are 17 residues in the CDR3. After removal of 5 bases from V and 2 bases from J, the junction contained 7 bases not matched to a gene. CDR3 region: CASSPRTSGGSTDTQYF. The CDR3, as DNA: TGTGCCAGCAGCCCCAGGACTAGCGGGGGCTCCACAGATACGCAGTATTTT.

The chain is built from TRBV14 and TRBJ1-5; D is unresolved. Trimming took 0 bases from V and 5 from J, leaving 8 bases between them. Germline V gene data show CDR1 as SGHDN and CDR2 as FVKESK. There are 14 residues in the CDR3. The CDR3 reads CASSQDSFDQPQHF. The CDR3 DNA reads TGTGCCAGCAGCCAAGATAGCTTTGATCAGCCCCAGCATTTT.